Shown below are 30 T cell receptor beta chains from a single sample sequenced in a study of shared clonotypes between healthy human individuals. Assay: immunoSEQ multiplex PCR; the TCRdb copy retains only in-frame clones and omits some. The table includes around 1.6 million clones, approximately 98% detected once. Sequencing was performed on naive CD4+ T cells sorted from blood. Subset given: CD45RA+ positively selected. Source of these receptors: a man aged 30-40 years in good health.

This rearrangement joins TRBV11-3 to TRBJ2-1; D is ambiguous. V gave up 4 bases and J gave up 0 bases, with 10 bases separating them. The CDR3 is 15 residues long. Germline CDR1 reads SGHNT; CDR2 reads YENEEA. The CDR3 sequence is CASSSGSFSYNEQFF. DNA for the CDR3: TGTGCCAGCAGCTCTGGGTCGTTCTCCTACAATGAGCAGTTCTTC.

The genes are TRBV5-1 and TRBJ2-1; no clear D. V lost 2 bases to trimming and J lost 5 bases, with 8 bases between them. The germline V gene has CDR1 SGHRS and CDR2 YFSETQ. The CDR3 is made up of 13 amino acids. CDR3 sequence (DNA): TGCGCCAGCAGCTTATGGGTAAACAATGAGCAGTTCTTC. Encoded protein: CASSLWVNNEQFF.

This clone was seen only once. V usage is TRBV2 and J usage is TRBJ2-3; D tentatively fits TRBD1 or TRBD2 (5 bases each). V shed 1 base and J shed 0 bases, with 29 bases lying between them. Germline CDR1 reads SNHLY; CDR2 reads FYNNEI. CDR3 length: 22 amino acids. Here the CDR3 DNA reads TGTGCCAGCAGTGAAGGGTCGGGGCCTCCGGCCCAGCGGCCACCTAGCACAGATACGCAGTATTTT. Its protein is CASSEGSGPPAQRPPSTDTQYF.

The V call is TRBV9, the J call TRBJ2-1, with D possibly being TRBD1 (6 bases). Germline assignment: CDR1 SGDLS and CDR2 YYNGEE. V shed 4 bases and J shed 4 bases, with 18 bases lying between them. The length of the CDR3 is 16 residues. The CDR3 here is CASSTDPRGPYNEQFF. The CDR3 bases are TGTGCCAGCAGCACCGACCCCAGGGGTCCATACAATGAGCAGTTCTTC.

The rearrangement uses TRBV28 and TRBJ1-5; 7 positions match TRBD1. The trim removed 1 base at V and 9 bases at J, leaving 15 bases unmatched. This CDR3 has 17 residues. Germline loops: CDR1 MDHEN, CDR2 SYDVKM. The CDR3 is CASSLFAGQTGGGPQHF. Written as DNA, the CDR3 is TGTGCCAGCAGTTTATTTGCGGGACAGACGGGAGGAGGGCCCCAGCATTTT.

This chain joins TRBV5-5 and TRBJ1-1; 7 positions agree with TRBD1. Germline V gene lookup returns CDR1 SGHKS and CDR2 YYEKEE (reference sequence). CDR3 size: 14 residues. J was trimmed by 1 base and V by 2 bases; bases with no gene match: 2. The CDR3 DNA is TGTGCCAGCAGCTTCGACAGGGCGAACACTGAAGCTTTCTTT. It encodes CASSFDRANTEAFF.

This chain's CDR3 is CASSLMGQGFMNTEAFF. The DNA of the CDR3 is TGTGCCAGCAGCTTGATGGGACAGGGCTTCATGAACACTGAAGCTTTCTTT. The genes are TRBV5-5 and TRBJ1-1; 9 bases map to TRBD1. The germline V gene encodes CDR1 SGHKS and CDR2 YYEKEE (reference sequence). The J segment lost 0 bases and the V segment lost 1 base, leaving 7 bases of the junction unmatched. The CDR3 contains 17 residues.

V gene TRBV4-1 combines with J gene TRBJ1-2; 8 positions agree with TRBD1. This CDR3 spans 14 amino acids. The germline V gene encodes CDR1 MGHRA and CDR2 YSYEKL. V shed 6 bases and J 8 bases; nucleotides not matched to a gene: 11. The CDR3 DNA reads as TGCGCCAGCAGGCCCCTCGGACAGGGCCCGGGCTACACCTTC. It is translated as CASRPLGQGPGYTF.

The CDR3 DNA reads as TGTGCCAGCAGTGGTGGCGGGAACACAGATACGCAGTATTTT. This gives the protein CASSGGGNTDTQYF. The V gene is TRBV2, the J gene TRBJ2-3; a weak D match, TRBD2 (6 bases). CDR3 size: 14 residues. V was clipped by 4 bases and J by 2 bases, with 10 bases between them. Germline V CDR1 and CDR2: SNHLY, FYNNEI.

The V gene is TRBV10-1, the J gene TRBJ1-5; D ambiguous. The CDR3 contains 14 residues. From germline, CDR1 is WNHNN and CDR2 SYGVQD (reference sequence). V shed 0 bases and J shed 7 bases, with 10 bases lying between them. In DNA, the CDR3 is TGCGCCAGCAGTGAGTCTGGGGTACTCCAGCCCCAGCATTTT. It specifies CASSESGVLQPQHF.

As regards this clone: Within the sample, other DNA sequences also encode this same CDR3. The rearrangement uses TRBV30 and TRBJ2-7, with 7 bases matching TRBD2. J gave up 6 bases and V 2 bases, and 10 bases lay outside the gene matches. Germline V gene lookup returns CDR1 GTSNPN and CDR2 SVGIG (reference sequence). This CDR3 spans 14 amino acids. Here the CDR3 reads CAWSLLAGVGEQYF. The CDR3 DNA sequence: TGTGCCTGGAGTCTCCTGGCGGGAGTGGGCGAGCAGTACTTC.

The chain employs TRBV27 and TRBJ1-5; 7 nucleotides agree with TRBD1. Germline trimming cut 9 bases from V and 0 bases from J; bases unmatched to any gene: 8. Germline V lookup: CDR1 MNHEY, CDR2 SMNVEV (reference sequence). CDR3 length equals 15 residues. The CDR3 DNA is TGTGCCAGTGGACAGGCCCTAAATAGCAATCAGCCCCAGCATTTT. It yields the protein CASGQALNSNQPQHF.

The CDR3 coding sequence is TGTGCCAGCAGCTTCTCGCAGGACTGGAACACTGAAGCTTTCTTT. Protein sequence: CASSFSQDWNTEAFF. The V and J genes are TRBV5-5 and TRBJ1-1, with D hard to call. V lost 2 bases, J lost 1 base, and 12 bases lay in between. The length of the CDR3 is 15 residues. Germline CDR1 is SGHKS and CDR2 is YYEKEE (reference sequence).

This chain connects TRBV2 to TRBJ1-1, with no clear D. Between the trimmed V and J ends, which lost 0 bases and 4 bases, there was a span of 9 bases. This CDR3 spans 14 amino acids. Germline-derived CDR1 and CDR2 are SNHLY and FYNNEI. CDR3 DNA: TGTGCCAGCAGTGAAGCGCTTTCAGGCACTGAAGCTTTCTTT. This encodes CASSEALSGTEAFF. Drawing the rest from reference TRBV2 and TRBJ1-1, the complete variable domain is EPEVTQTPSHQVTQMGQEVILRCVPISNHLYFYWYRQILGQKVEFLVSFYNNEISEKSEIFDDQFSVERPDGSNFTLKIRSTKLEDSAMYFCASSEALSGTEAFFGQGTRLTVV.

The J gene is TRBJ2-2, the V gene TRBV25-1; the D is unclear. Trimming took off 3 bases at V and 2 bases at J, with 4 bases between the two ends. Germline V gene lookup returns CDR1 MGHDK and CDR2 SYGVNS. The CDR3 extends over 13 amino acids. The CDR3 region has the DNA TGTGCCAGCAGTGATTACAACACCGGGGAGCTGTTTTTT. This encodes CASSDYNTGELFF.

The J gene is TRBJ2-5, the V gene TRBV5-1; D remains ambiguous. The CDR3 consists of 15 residues. Germline CDR1 SGHRS, CDR2 YFSETQ. Trimming removed 2 bases at V and 5 bases at J, with 16 bases between. DNA for the CDR3: TGCGCCAGCAGCTTTGGGTCAATCAACTGGGAGACCCAGTACTTC. Amino acids: CASSFGSINWETQYF.

The chain uses TRBV7-7 and TRBJ1-4, with no clear D. Trimming shortened V by 5 bases and J by 5 bases, and 12 bases separated the two germline ends. The CDR3 extends over 14 amino acids. Germline V gene lookup returns CDR1 SSHAT and CDR2 FNYEAQ (reference sequence). The CDR3 protein is CASSQSARNEKLFF. CDR3 bases: TGTGCCAGCAGCCAGTCTGCTCGCAATGAAAAACTGTTTTTT.

This CDR3 is CASSQVPNGGFYEQYF. The CDR3 coding sequence is TGCGCCAGCAGCCAGGTACCTAACGGGGGTTTCTACGAGCAGTACTTC. The J gene is TRBJ2-7, the V gene TRBV4-3; D might be TRBD2 (6 bases). CDR1 is LGHNA and CDR2 is YSLEER in the germline V gene. The CDR3 runs 16 residues. Trimming removed 3 bases at V and 3 bases at J, with 18 bases between.

The chain has TRBV7-2 and TRBJ1-2, with 9 bases fitting TRBD1. The junction had 8 bases not matched to a gene; V was cut back by 4 bases and J by 5 bases. Per germline, CDR1 SGHTA and CDR2 FQGNSA. This CDR3 is built from 15 residues. CDR3 sequence: CASSYKQGAGYGYTF. The CDR3 coding sequence is TGTGCCAGCAGCTATAAACAGGGGGCAGGGTATGGCTACACCTTC.

The CDR3 sequence is CASSLHWGDYEQYF. CDR3 nucleotides: TGTGCCAGCAGCTTACACTGGGGGGATTACGAGCAGTACTTC. The genes are TRBV7-2 and TRBJ2-7, with a possible D match to TRBD2 (6 bases). The CDR3 runs to 14 residues. Trimming removed 2 bases at V and 4 bases at J, with 12 bases between. CDR1 is SGHTA, CDR2 FQGNSA, per germline.

The rearrangement uses TRBV19 and TRBJ2-5; perhaps TRBD1 as D (6 bases). The CDR3 is 14 amino acids. V lost 5 bases, J lost 2 bases, and 12 bases lay in between. Germline CDR1 is LNHDA and CDR2 is SQIVND (reference sequence). The CDR3 is CASSDSGQQETQYF. The CDR3 DNA follows: TGTGCCAGTAGTGATTCTGGACAGCAAGAGACCCAGTACTTC.

V and J are TRBV28 and TRBJ1-2; D is ambiguous. Deletions cut 1 base from V and 6 bases from J, with 9 bases between. The CDR3 totals 13 residues. The germline V gene encodes CDR1 MDHEN and CDR2 SYDVKM. CDR3 DNA: TGTGCCAGCAGTTTATTCTCCGGGGATGGCTACACCTTC. As protein: CASSLFSGDGYTF.

The rearrangement uses TRBV6-4 and TRBJ2-1, with 11 nucleotides matching TRBD1. Germline loops: CDR1 MRHNA, CDR2 SNTAGT. The CDR3 runs to 14 residues. J gave up 9 bases and V 4 bases, and 5 bases lay outside the gene matches. CDR3 region: CASSVRDRGIEQFF. The CDR3 DNA sequence: TGTGCCAGCAGTGTCCGGGACAGGGGGATTGAGCAGTTCTTC.

In the case of this clone: Other DNA sequences in the sample encode the same CDR3. V is TRBV18 and J is TRBJ2-7, with TRBD2 identical over 7 bases. Trimming at V came to 3 bases and at J to 6 bases, leaving 8 bases not matched to a gene. This CDR3 is 14 amino acids long. Per germline, CDR1 KGHSH and CDR2 LQKENI. The CDR3 spells CASSPVTGGSEQYF. In nucleotides, the CDR3 is TGTGCCAGCTCACCGGTAACGGGAGGATCCGAGCAGTACTTC.

This rearrangement joins TRBV21-1 to TRBJ1-1. TRBV21-1 is designated a pseudogene. CDR3 length: 14 residues. CDR3 loop: CASSVHSGNTEAFF. The CDR3 nucleotides are TGTGCCAGCAGCGTTCATAGCGGGAACACTGAAGCTTTCTTT.

This chain connects TRBV30 to TRBJ1-2; D uncertain. With 8 bases removed from V and 8 bases from J, the gap between germline ends came to 15 bases. Germline V gene data show CDR1 as GTSNPN and CDR2 as SVGIG (reference sequence). There are 11 residues in the CDR3. The CDR3 bases are TGTGCCCAAAACAGTTGGGAAGGCTACACCTTC. Translation: CAQNSWEGYTF.

This chain joins TRBV7-2 and TRBJ2-1; 13 bases align to TRBD2. The CDR3 is 16 amino acids. Germline CDR1 reads SGHTA; CDR2 reads FQGNSA. Germline trimming cut 5 bases from V and 3 bases from J; bases unmatched to any gene: 4. Here the CDR3 reads CASSRTSGSLYNEQFF. The DNA of the CDR3 is TGTGCCAGCAGCCGGACTAGCGGGAGCCTCTACAATGAGCAGTTCTTC.

This clone showed up just once. The chain carries TRBV25-1 and TRBJ1-3; D gene ambiguous. CDR1 and CDR2 (germline): MGHDK, SYGVNS. The CDR3 sequence is 16 residues long. V shed 1 base and J shed 0 bases, with 10 bases lying between them. The CDR3 bases are TGTGCCAGCAGTGAATTCGGAGGCCCCTCTGGAAACACCATATATTTT. Amino acid sequence: CASSEFGGPSGNTIYF.

J is TRBJ1-1 and V is TRBV11-2; D unresolved. This CDR3 spans 13 amino acids. Trimming removed 0 bases from V and 8 bases from J, with 10 bases in between. Germline CDR1 reads SGHAT; CDR2 reads FQNNGV. CDR3 protein: CASSLDRRQEAFF. As DNA, the CDR3 is TGTGCCAGCAGCTTAGATCGGAGGCAGGAAGCTTTCTTT. The variable domain in full, completed from reference TRBV11-2 and TRBJ1-1, reads EAGVAQSPRYKIIEKRQSVAFWCNPISGHATLYWYQQILGQGPKLLIQFQNNGVVDDSQLPKDRFSAERLKGVDSTLKIQPAKLEDSAVYLCASSLDRRQEAFFGQGTRLTVV.

The chain recombines TRBV18 with TRBJ2-7, with unresolved D. This CDR3 contains 15 residues. Germline V gene data show CDR1 as KGHSH and CDR2 as LQKENI. Between the trimmed V and J ends, which lost 0 bases and 3 bases, there was a span of 12 bases. CDR3 nucleotide sequence: TGTGCCAGCTCACCACCGGCAGGTGACCGCTACGAGCAGTACTTC. This codes for CASSPPAGDRYEQYF.